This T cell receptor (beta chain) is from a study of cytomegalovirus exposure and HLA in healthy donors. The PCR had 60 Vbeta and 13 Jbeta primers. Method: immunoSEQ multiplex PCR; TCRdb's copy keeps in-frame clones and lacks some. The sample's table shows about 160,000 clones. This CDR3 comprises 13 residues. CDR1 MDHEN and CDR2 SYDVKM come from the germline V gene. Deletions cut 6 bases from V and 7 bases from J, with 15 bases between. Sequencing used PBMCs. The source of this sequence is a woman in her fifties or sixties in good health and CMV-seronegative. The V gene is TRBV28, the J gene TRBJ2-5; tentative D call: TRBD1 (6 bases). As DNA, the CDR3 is TGTGCCAGCAGCCGACAGGCAACTTTGACCCAGTACTTC. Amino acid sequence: CASSRQATLTQYF.